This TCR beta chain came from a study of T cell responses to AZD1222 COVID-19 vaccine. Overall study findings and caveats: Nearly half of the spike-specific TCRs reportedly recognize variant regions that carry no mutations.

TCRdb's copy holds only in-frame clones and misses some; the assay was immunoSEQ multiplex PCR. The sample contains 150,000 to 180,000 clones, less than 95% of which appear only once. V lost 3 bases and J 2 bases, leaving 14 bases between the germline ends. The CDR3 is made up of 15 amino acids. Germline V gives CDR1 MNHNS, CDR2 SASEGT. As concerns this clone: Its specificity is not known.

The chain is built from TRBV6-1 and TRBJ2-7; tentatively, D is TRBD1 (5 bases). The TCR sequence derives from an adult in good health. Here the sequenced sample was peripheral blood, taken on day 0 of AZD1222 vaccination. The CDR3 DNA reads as TGTGCCAGCAGTGAGTCTGGGGCGTTTCCCTACGAGCAGTACTTC. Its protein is CASSESGAFPYEQYF.